This is a list of T cell receptor beta chains from one sample in a study of response to subunit inactivated influenza vaccine. TCRdb passed the RT-PCR reads through MiXCR, listing each CDR3 protein once. Of more than 600,000 distinct CDR3 sequences listed, about 18% were seen once; the top ten hold 9.5% to 13%. The starting material was PBMCs from blood, obtained roughly 5 days after vaccination. The source is a man aged 50-60 years who received an inactivated influenza vaccine. The CDR3 runs from the conserved cysteine through the conserved F or W. A D gene is named only where the DNA matches it firmly. Size tells how often a clone was seen (once, few, many) or the class of an expanded clone, and some rows leave it out.

D gene	clone size	V gene	J gene	CDR3 DNA	CDR3 protein
-	few	TRBV12-3/TRBV12-4	TRBJ2-1	TGTGCCAGCAGTTTAGCGGTAGGAGTGATTGATGAGCAGTTCTTC	CASSLAVGVIDEQFF
-	-	TRBV4-1	TRBJ2-2	TGCGCCAGCAGCCAAGAGCCAGGGATAGTAGCCGGGGAGCTGTTTTTT	CASSQEPGIVAGELFF
-	few	TRBV9	TRBJ2-7	TGTGCCAGCAGCGTAGGAACAGCGTCCTACGAGCAGTACTTC	CASSVGTASYEQYF
-	-	TRBV9	TRBJ2-3	TGTGCCAGCAGTGCAAACCGACAGGCGAGCACAGATACGCAGTATTTT	CASSANRQASTDTQYF
-	-	TRBV19	TRBJ2-1	TGTGCCAGTAACCCCGGGCAGAACTACAATGAGCAGTTCTTC	CASNPGQNYNEQFF
-	-	TRBV6-1	TRBJ2-7	TGTGCCAGCACCGGCCTCCCCGCCGAGCAGTACTTC	CASTGLPAEQYF
-	-	TRBV3-1	TRBJ1-1	TGTGCGGTCCGCGCTGCTGGTGAAGCTTTCTTT	CAVRAAGEAFF
-	many	TRBV12-3/TRBV12-4	TRBJ2-7	TGTGCCAGCAGTCCGGCGGTTAGCTCCTACGAGCAGTACTTC	CASSPAVSSYEQYF
-	-	TRBV28	TRBJ2-7	TGTGCCAGCAGTTTCAGGGGTTCTTACTACGAGCAGTACTTC	CASSFRGSYYEQYF
-	few	TRBV5-6	TRBJ2-5	TGTGCCAGCACCTGGTGGAGAACCCCCCAAGAGACCCAGTACTTC	CASTWWRTPQETQYF
TRBD1	-	TRBV7-3	TRBJ2-7	TGTGCCAGCAGCTTATATCCAGGGGGAGAATACGAGCAGTACTTC	CASSLYPGGEYEQYF
-	few	TRBV4-1	TRBJ2-1	TGCGCCAGCAGCCAAGGGCGGAGGGGCGGGGCGGGCAATGAGCAGTTCTTC	CASSQGRRGGAGNEQFF
TRBD1	few	TRBV7-2	TRBJ2-3	TGTGCCAGCAGCCCACCTACCGGGACAGGGACAGATACGCAGTATTTT	CASSPPTGTGTDTQYF
-	many	TRBV12-3/TRBV12-4	TRBJ2-1	TGTGCCAGCAGTTTTCTACCTACCCATGAGCAGTTCTTC	CASSFLPTHEQFF
-	-	TRBV20-1	TRBJ1-1	TGCAGTGCTAGAGAGGGCGGATCACAGAACACTGAAGCTTTCTTT	CSAREGGSQNTEAFF
-	-	TRBV29-1	TRBJ2-5	TGCAGCGTTGAACCCAGGGGGGGGGAGACCCAGTACTTC	CSVEPRGGETQYF
-	-	TRBV29-1	TRBJ2-1	TGCAGCGTTGACAGCGGATCCTACAATGAGCAGTTCTTC	CSVDSGSYNEQFF
TRBD1	many	TRBV3-1	TRBJ1-2	TGTGCCAGCAGCGATAGGACAGGCAACTATGGCTACACCTTC	CASSDRTGNYGYTF
TRBD1	few	TRBV20-1	TRBJ1-2	TGCAGTGCTAGAGGAACTCCGGGACAGGGGAGCTACACCTTC	CSARGTPGQGSYTF
-	many	TRBV7-7	TRBJ2-5	TGTGCCAGCAGCCCGCCCACGGAGACCCAGTACTTC	CASSPPTETQYF
TRBD1	-	TRBV6-4	TRBJ2-3	TGTGCCAGCAGTGACAAGGGGGCGGAAGATACGCAGTATTTT	CASSDKGAEDTQYF
-	-	TRBV6-1	TRBJ2-7	TGTGCCAGCAGTCGACTAGAATCCTACGAGCAGTACTTC	CASSRLESYEQYF
-	-	TRBV9	TRBJ2-1	TGTGCCAGCAGCCCCCGGTTCGCGGGCCCTCGTTATGAGCAGTTCTTC	CASSPRFAGPRYEQFF
TRBD1	-	TRBV4-3	TRBJ2-5	TGCGCCAGCAGCCAACACGTGAGACCGGGACAGTTTCAAGAGACCCAGTACTTC	CASSQHVRPGQFQETQYF
TRBD1	few	TRBV27	TRBJ1-5	TGTGCCAGCAGTCGAATCGGGACAGTCTATCAGCCCCAGCATTTT	CASSRIGTVYQPQHF
-	-	TRBV29-1	TRBJ2-7	TGCAGCGTCCCAAGAGACGCGGGAGAGCAGTACTTC	CSVPRDAGEQYF
TRBD2	few	TRBV7-2	TRBJ2-1	TGTGCCAGCAGCTATTATTCCGGGACTAGCGGGCGCAATGAGCAGTTCTTC	CASSYYSGTSGRNEQFF
-	few	TRBV4-1	TRBJ2-1	TGCGCCAGCAGCCCAGGGGGGACGAGACTCTACAATGAGCAGTTCTTC	CASSPGGTRLYNEQFF
-	-	TRBV5-5	TRBJ2-1	TGTGCCAGCAGCTTCGCCGGGACACGGGGATACAATGAGCAGTTCTTC	CASSFAGTRGYNEQFF
TRBD1	-	TRBV20-1	TRBJ2-7	TGCAGTGCTAGTGGACCGGGACAGGGGGACGAGCAGTACTTC	CSASGPGQGDEQYF
TRBD1	few	TRBV7-2	TRBJ2-2	TGTGCCAGCAGCACATACAGGGGGCCCGAAGCCGGGGAGCTGTTTTTT	CASSTYRGPEAGELFF
TRBD2	-	TRBV20-1	TRBJ2-5	TGCAGTGCTGCCGTAAGCGGGAGCGGAGAGACCCAGTACTTC	CSAAVSGSGETQYF
-	many	TRBV24-1	TRBJ2-2	TGTGCCACCAGTGATGGCAGGGATCACACCGGGGAGCTGTTTTTT	CATSDGRDHTGELFF
TRBD2	-	TRBV24-1	TRBJ2-7	TGTGCCACCAGTGGGGACTACTCCTACGAGCAGTACTTC	CATSGDYSYEQYF
-	-	TRBV24-1	TRBJ2-3	TGTGCCACCAGTGATGGTGGACAAACCCCTCGGGATACGCAGTATTTT	CATSDGGQTPRDTQYF
TRBD2	few	TRBV28	TRBJ2-5	TGTGCCAGCAGTCCTATGAAACTAGCGGGGGAACAAGAGACCCAGTACTTC	CASSPMKLAGEQETQYF
-	few	TRBV5-6	TRBJ2-7	TGTGCCAGCATCCGAAAGGGGTCCTACGAGCAGTACTTC	CASIRKGSYEQYF
-	few	TRBV18	TRBJ2-7	TGTGCCAGCTCAGCCGGACAGCGCAACGAGCAGTACTTC	CASSAGQRNEQYF
-	once	TRBV28	TRBJ2-1	TGTGCCAGCAGTGTTAACTTTGGGGGCGATGAGCAGTTCTTC	CASSVNFGGDEQFF
TRBD2	few	TRBV28	TRBJ2-1	TGTGCCAGCAGCAAGACTAGCGGGGGACTATACAATGAGCAGTTCTTC	CASSKTSGGLYNEQFF
TRBD2	-	TRBV9	TRBJ2-1	TGTGCCAGCAGCGAGAGGCCCCTAGCGGGGGACTGGGGTGAGCAGTTCTTC	CASSERPLAGDWGEQFF